This entry lists 5 T cell receptor beta chains sequenced from one sample in a study of cytomegalovirus exposure and HLA in healthy donors. 13 Jbeta primers and 60 Vbeta primers were used for the PCR. This table comes from immunoSEQ multiplex PCR, and its TCRdb copy is limited to in-frame clones, with some not included. The sample has 150,000 to 200,000 clones, about three quarters seen once. Sequencing input: PBMCs. These receptors all stem from a man aged 50-60 years in good health and CMV-seropositive.

The chain employs TRBV5-1 and TRBJ1-1; 8 bases are shared with TRBD1. The CDR3 spans 15 residues. Germline V lookup: CDR1 SGHRS, CDR2 YFSETQ. V was pared by 0 bases and J by 10 bases, with 11 bases of the junction left unmatched. CDR3 in DNA: TGCGCCAGCAGCTTGGCCAGGACAGGGAGACTTTCAGCTTTCTTT. Its protein product is CASSLARTGRLSAFF.

The J gene is TRBJ2-3, the V gene TRBV6-4, with 8 bases aligning to TRBD2. V gave up 2 bases and J gave up 8 bases; unmatched junction bases: 15. This CDR3 spans 17 amino acids. Per the germline V gene, CDR1 is MRHNA and CDR2 is SNTAGT. In DNA form, the CDR3 reads TGTGCCAGCAGTGACGACCGGCTAGCGGGTGCCTCAGGTACGCAGTATTTT. Its protein product is CASSDDRLAGASGTQYF.

The count of this clone is one. The chain uses TRBV4-2 and TRBJ1-6; D might be TRBD1 (6 bases). The V end lost 0 bases, the J end lost 7 bases, and 10 bases lay between the germline ends. The germline V gene has CDR1 LGHNA and CDR2 YNFKEQ. The CDR3 totals 15 residues. CDR3 loop: CASSQEGTRNSPLHF. CDR3 in DNA: TGTGCCAGCAGCCAAGAGGGGACACGCAATTCACCCCTCCACTTT.

This clone was picked up a small number of times. J is TRBJ1-5 and V is TRBV28; 10 bases align to TRBD1. V shed 6 bases and J 3 bases; nucleotides not matched to a gene: 8. The CDR3 runs to 16 residues. Germline CDR1 reads MDHEN; CDR2 reads SYDVKM. The CDR3 bases are TGTGCCAGCAGCCGGGGACAGGGGTGGGTCAATCAGCCCCAGCATTTT. Its protein product is CASSRGQGWVNQPQHF.

The rearrangement uses TRBV28 and TRBJ1-4, with 7 bases that match TRBD1. CDR1 MDHEN and CDR2 SYDVKM come from the germline V gene. The CDR3 is 15 residues long. J was trimmed by 5 bases and V by 0 bases; bases with no gene match: 3. The chain's CDR3 is CASSLWAGGNEKLFF. In DNA, the CDR3 is TGTGCCAGCAGTTTATGGGCAGGGGGGAATGAAAAACTGTTTTTT. Full variable domain (outside the CDR3, taken from reference TRBV28 and TRBJ1-4): DVKVTQSSRYLVKRTGEKVFLECVQDMDHENMFWYRQDPGLGLRLIYFSYDVKMKEKGDIPEGYSVSREKKERFSLILESASTNQTSMYLCASSLWAGGNEKLFFGSGTQLSVL.